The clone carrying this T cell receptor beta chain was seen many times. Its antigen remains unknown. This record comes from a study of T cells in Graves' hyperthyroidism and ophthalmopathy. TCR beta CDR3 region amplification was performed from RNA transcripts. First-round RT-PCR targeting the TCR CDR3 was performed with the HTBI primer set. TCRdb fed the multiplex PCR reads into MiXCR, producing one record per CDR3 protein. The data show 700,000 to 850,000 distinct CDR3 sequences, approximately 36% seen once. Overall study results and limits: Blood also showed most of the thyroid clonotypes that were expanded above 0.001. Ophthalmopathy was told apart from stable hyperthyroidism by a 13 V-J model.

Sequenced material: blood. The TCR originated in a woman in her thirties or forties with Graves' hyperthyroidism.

The CDR3 is CAIWSGNLWGYTF. CDR3 in DNA: TGTGCCATCTGGTCAGGGAATCTTTGGGGCTACACCTTC. V usage is TRBV10-3 and J usage is TRBJ1-2, with D maybe TRBD1 (5 bases). The V and J ends lost 8 bases and 8 bases respectively, with 18 bases between them. This CDR3 has 13 residues. The germline CDR1 and CDR2 sequences are ENHRY and SYGVKD.